Each of the 9 T cell receptor beta chains below was sequenced from the same sample in a study of CD8+ T cells in alopecia areata. After isolation, RNA underwent reverse transcription to generate cDNA as the sequencing template. Sequencing used immunoSEQ multiplex PCR; TCRdb keeps in-frame clones, though not all of them. The sample includes a few hundred thousand clones, less than 80% of them seen just once. The sample consisted of CD4+ T cells sorted from blood, taken at week 0. All receptors come from a human donor with alopecia areata.

The rearrangement joins TRBV30 to TRBJ1-1; D is perhaps TRBD1 (6 bases). CDR3 length: 13 amino acids. The germline V and J ends were trimmed by 8 bases and 1 base, with 14 bases remaining between them. In germline, CDR1 is GTSNPN, CDR2 SVGIG (reference sequence). CDR3 nucleotide sequence: TGTGCCGTATGGGGGCAGGGGAACACTGAAGCTTTCTTT. Residues: CAVWGQGNTEAFF.

This clone was observed a handful of times. The V and J genes are TRBV29-1 and TRBJ1-2; 7 bases fit TRBD1. J was trimmed by 4 bases and V by 6 bases; bases with no gene match: 8. Germline values: CDR1 SQVTM, CDR2 ANQGSEA. The CDR3 extends over 13 amino acids. CDR3 sequence: CSVRDSSFYGYTF. The DNA of the CDR3 is TGCAGCGTCCGGGACAGCTCTTTCTATGGCTACACCTTC.

This chain links TRBV30 with TRBJ2-2; D is possibly TRBD2 (6 bases). V dropped 7 bases and J dropped 5 bases, with 29 bases sitting between them. CDR1 GTSNPN and CDR2 SVGIG come from the germline V gene (reference sequence). This CDR3 comprises 18 residues. The CDR3 nucleotides read TGTGCCTCACCAGGAGGGGCATCCCGGTCCAGCGGTACCGGGGAGCTGTTTTTT. Translation gives CASPGGASRSSGTGELFF.

This chain joins TRBV9 and TRBJ1-1; D gene uncertain. Trimming took off 1 base at V and 3 bases at J, with 7 bases between the two ends. The CDR3 sequence is 13 residues long. The germline V gene has CDR1 SGDLS and CDR2 YYNGEE. CDR3 in amino acids: CASSVSEDTEAFF. In DNA, the CDR3 is TGTGCCAGCAGCGTATCCGAGGACACTGAAGCTTTCTTT.

The chain joins TRBV29-1 to TRBJ1-1; 7 bases agree with TRBD1. J gave up 5 bases and V 2 bases, and 2 bases lay outside the gene matches. Per the germline V gene, CDR1 is SQVTM and CDR2 is ANQGSEA. The CDR3 spans 12 residues. The CDR3 DNA reads TGCAGCGTTGAACCAGGGGGGACTGAAGCTTTCTTT. It translates to CSVEPGGTEAFF.

This clone has only a few counts. The rearrangement links TRBV15 to TRBJ2-3; 10 bases match TRBD1. Germline loops: CDR1 LNHNV, CDR2 YYDKDF (reference sequence). The CDR3 consists of 17 residues. The J segment lost 2 bases and the V segment lost 5 bases, leaving 10 bases of the junction unmatched. The CDR3 nucleotides read TGTGCCACCAGCCAAGGTGGGGGACAGGGGTACACAGATACGCAGTATTTT. Amino acid sequence: CATSQGGGQGYTDTQYF.

The genes are TRBV4-3 and TRBJ1-3; 8 nucleotides align to TRBD1. The germline gives CDR1 LGHNA, CDR2 YSLEER. After removal of 4 bases from V and 1 base from J, the junction contained 6 bases not matched to a gene. The length of the CDR3 is 16 residues. Here the CDR3 DNA reads TGCGCCAGCAGCCCGCGGACAGGGCGATCTGGAAACACCATATATTTT. It translates to CASSPRTGRSGNTIYF.

The rearrangement links TRBV29-1 to TRBJ2-2, with D tentatively TRBD1 (6 bases). From germline, CDR1 is SQVTM and CDR2 ANQGSEA. The CDR3 contains 14 residues. Trimming took 6 bases from V and 6 from J, leaving 17 bases between them. CDR3 in DNA: TGCAGCGTCCGGACACAGGGAAGGGCCGGGGAGCTGTTTTTT. Residues: CSVRTQGRAGELFF.

The chain recombines TRBV30 with TRBJ1-5; D may be TRBD1 (5 bases). V was cut by 2 bases and J by 4 bases, with 18 bases left in between. Germline V CDR1 and CDR2: GTSNPN, SVGIG (reference sequence). CDR3 length: 16 amino acids. DNA of the CDR3: TGTGCCTGGAGTTCCCCCGGGACGAGGGTTAATCAGCCCCAGCATTTT. This translates into CAWSSPGTRVNQPQHF.